Sequencing of this T cell receptor (beta chain) was carried out in a study of blood T cell repertoires in COVID-19. On the study more broadly: The origin of the acute and convalescent COVID-19 samples was the United States, Italy and Spain. T cells, B-cell-depleted T cells, or PBMCs provided the cDNA or gDNA that served as material.

In the case of this clone: Additional DNA sequences in this sample encode the identical CDR3.

In the source study's methods: Reference gene primer amplification in the assay estimated nucleated cell counts. Clones were read by immunoSEQ multiplex PCR, and TCRdb kept only the in-frame ones, dropping some. The V and J calls and the clone size are those of that table, but D and trimming were determined from the DNA. This sample has 40,000 to 50,000 clones, with about 92% found just once. V lost 2 bases and J lost 4; bases outside the gene matches: 5. This CDR3 spans 15 amino acids. CDR1 is MGHRA, CDR2 YSYEKL, per germline. The receptor's source is a human donor in a cohort sampled during active COVID-19. This chain links TRBV4-1 with TRBJ1-2; 9 positions match TRBD1. Sequencing input: peripheral blood. The CDR3 DNA is TGCGCCAGCAGCCAACCGGGACAGGGAATCTATGGCTACACCTTC. The encoded protein is CASSQPGQGIYGYTF.